This T cell receptor beta chain was observed in a study of Ad26.COV2.S vaccination and SARS-CoV-2 variants. Treatment meaning: roughly 20 received Ad26.COV2.S at low or high dose, single or two shots; several received placebo; per-sample allocation not given. Sampling took place 63 days after the first vaccine or placebo injection. The assay was immunoSEQ multiplex PCR, and TCRdb's table has in-frame clones only and misses some. The repertoire holds about 370,000 clones, approximately 90% seen once, with 3.5% in the top ten. The germline V and J ends were trimmed by 0 bases and 6 bases, with 11 bases remaining between them. Germline V gene lookup returns CDR1 MNHNY and CDR2 SVGAGI (reference sequence). CDR3 length: 14 amino acids.

The material sequenced was peripheral blood, taken in a trial of Ad26.COV2.S vaccine versus placebo. This receptor was obtained from a person aged 18-65 years who received the Ad26.COV2.S COVID-19 vaccine or a placebo. The V call is TRBV6-6, the J call TRBJ1-2; D uncertain. The CDR3 DNA sequence: TGTGCCAGCAGTTACTCGACACAGCTGGATGGCTACACCTTC. Translated, it gives CASSYSTQLDGYTF.